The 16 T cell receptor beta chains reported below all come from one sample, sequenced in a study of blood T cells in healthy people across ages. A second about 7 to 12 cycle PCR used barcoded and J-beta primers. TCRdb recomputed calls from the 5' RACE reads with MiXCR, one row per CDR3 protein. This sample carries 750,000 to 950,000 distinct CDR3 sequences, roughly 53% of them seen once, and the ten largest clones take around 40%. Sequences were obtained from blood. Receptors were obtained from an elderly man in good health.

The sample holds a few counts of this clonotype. DNA for the CDR3: TGTGCCAGCAGTTTCGGGACTAGCGCCAAAAACATTCAGTACTTC. Amino acids: CASSFGTSAKNIQYF. The chain employs TRBV28 and TRBJ2-4; 9 nucleotides match TRBD2. With V trimmed by 3 bases and J by 1 base, 1 base remained unmatched. Germline V lookup: CDR1 MDHEN, CDR2 SYDVKM. The CDR3 length is 15 residues.

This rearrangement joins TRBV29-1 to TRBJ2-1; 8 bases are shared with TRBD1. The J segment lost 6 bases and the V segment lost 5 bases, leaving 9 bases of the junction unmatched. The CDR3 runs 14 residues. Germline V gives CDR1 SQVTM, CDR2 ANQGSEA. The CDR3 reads CSVSQGATSNEQFF. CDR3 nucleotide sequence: TGCAGCGTTTCTCAGGGGGCGACTAGCAATGAGCAGTTCTTC.

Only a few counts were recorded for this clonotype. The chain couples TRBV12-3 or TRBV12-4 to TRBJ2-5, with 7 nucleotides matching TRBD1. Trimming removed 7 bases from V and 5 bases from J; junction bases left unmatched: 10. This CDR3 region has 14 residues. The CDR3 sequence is CASKTTGSGETQYF. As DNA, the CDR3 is TGTGCCAGCAAGACGACAGGGTCAGGGGAGACCCAGTACTTC.

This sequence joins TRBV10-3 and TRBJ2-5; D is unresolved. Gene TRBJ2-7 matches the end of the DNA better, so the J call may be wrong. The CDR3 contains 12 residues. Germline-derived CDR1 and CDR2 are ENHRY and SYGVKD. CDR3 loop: CAISGEDYEQYF. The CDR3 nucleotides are TGTGCCATCAGTGGAGAGGACTACGAGCAGTACTTC.

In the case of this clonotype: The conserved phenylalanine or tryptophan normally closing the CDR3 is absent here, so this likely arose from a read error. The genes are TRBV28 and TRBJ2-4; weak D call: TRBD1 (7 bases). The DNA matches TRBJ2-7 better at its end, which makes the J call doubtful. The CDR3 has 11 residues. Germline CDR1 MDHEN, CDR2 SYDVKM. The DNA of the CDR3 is TGTGCTTCACAGGGGAGGTACGAGCAGTACTAC. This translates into CASQGRYEQYY.

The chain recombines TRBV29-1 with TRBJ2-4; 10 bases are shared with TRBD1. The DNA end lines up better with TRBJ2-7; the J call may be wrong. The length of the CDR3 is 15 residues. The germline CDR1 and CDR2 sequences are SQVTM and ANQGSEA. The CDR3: CSPMWGDRGTREQYF. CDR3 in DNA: TGCAGCCCAATGTGGGGGGACAGGGGCACGCGCGAGCAGTACTTC.

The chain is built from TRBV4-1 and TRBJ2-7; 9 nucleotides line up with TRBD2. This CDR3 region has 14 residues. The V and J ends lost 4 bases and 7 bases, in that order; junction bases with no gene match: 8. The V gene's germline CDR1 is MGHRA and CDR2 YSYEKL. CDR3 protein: CASSPQRGDNEQYF. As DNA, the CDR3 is TGCGCCAGCAGCCCACAGCGGGGGGACAATGAGCAGTACTTC.

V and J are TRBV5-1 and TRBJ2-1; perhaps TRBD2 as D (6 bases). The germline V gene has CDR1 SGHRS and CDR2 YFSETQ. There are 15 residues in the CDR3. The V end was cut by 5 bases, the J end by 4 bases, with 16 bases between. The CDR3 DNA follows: TGCGCCAGCAGAGCGGAGGGCGGGCTATACAATGAGCAGTTCTTC. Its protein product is CASRAEGGLYNEQFF.

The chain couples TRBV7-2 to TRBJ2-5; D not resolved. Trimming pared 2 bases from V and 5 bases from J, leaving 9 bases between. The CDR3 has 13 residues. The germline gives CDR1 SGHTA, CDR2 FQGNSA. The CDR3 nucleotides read TGTGCCAGCAGCTTATCAGCTACTGAGACCCAGTACTTC. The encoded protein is CASSLSATETQYF. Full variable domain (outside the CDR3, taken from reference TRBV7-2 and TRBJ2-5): GAGVSQSPSNKVTEKGKDVELRCDPISGHTALYWYRQSLGQGLEFLIYFQGNSAPDKSGLPSDRFSAERTGGSVSTLTIQRTQQEDSAVYLCASSLSATETQYFGPGTRLLVL.

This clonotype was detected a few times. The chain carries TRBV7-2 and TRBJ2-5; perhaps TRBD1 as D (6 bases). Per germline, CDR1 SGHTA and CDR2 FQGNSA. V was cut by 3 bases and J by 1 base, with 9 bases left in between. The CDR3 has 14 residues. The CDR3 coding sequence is TGTGCCAGCAGCTTTGGGGGCTCCCAAGAGACCCAGTACTTC. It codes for CASSFGGSQETQYF. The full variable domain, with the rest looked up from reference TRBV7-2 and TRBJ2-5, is GAGVSQSPSNKVTEKGKDVELRCDPISGHTALYWYRQSLGQGLEFLIYFQGNSAPDKSGLPSDRFSAERTGGSVSTLTIQRTQQEDSAVYLCASSFGGSQETQYFGPGTRLLVL.

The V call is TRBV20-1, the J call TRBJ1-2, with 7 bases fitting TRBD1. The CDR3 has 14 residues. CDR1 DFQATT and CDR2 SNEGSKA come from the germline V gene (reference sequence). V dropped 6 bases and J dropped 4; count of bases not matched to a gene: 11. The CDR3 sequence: CSAGGGQSSYGYTF. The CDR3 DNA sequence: TGCAGTGCGGGGGGGGGACAGTCTAGCTATGGCTACACCTTC.

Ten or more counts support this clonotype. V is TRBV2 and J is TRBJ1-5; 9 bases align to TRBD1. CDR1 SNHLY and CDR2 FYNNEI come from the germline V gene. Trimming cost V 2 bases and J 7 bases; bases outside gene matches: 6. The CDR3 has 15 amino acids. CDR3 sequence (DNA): TGTGCCAGCAGTGAATGGGGACAGGGCTACCAGCCCCAGCATTTT. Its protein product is CASSEWGQGYQPQHF.

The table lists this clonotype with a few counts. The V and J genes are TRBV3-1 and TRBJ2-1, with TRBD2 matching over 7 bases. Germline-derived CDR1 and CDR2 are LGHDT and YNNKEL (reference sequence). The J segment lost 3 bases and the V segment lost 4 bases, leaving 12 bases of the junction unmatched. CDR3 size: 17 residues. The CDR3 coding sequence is TGTGCCAGCAGCCCCGGTGGTGCGGGAGCCCTCTACAATGAGCAGTTCTTC. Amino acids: CASSPGGAGALYNEQFF.

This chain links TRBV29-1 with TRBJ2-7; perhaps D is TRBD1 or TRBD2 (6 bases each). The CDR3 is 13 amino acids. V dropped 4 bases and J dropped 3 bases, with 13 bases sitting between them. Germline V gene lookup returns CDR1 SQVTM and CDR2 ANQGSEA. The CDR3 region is CSVGGGLDYEQYF. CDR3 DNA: TGCAGCGTTGGAGGGGGACTTGACTACGAGCAGTACTTC.

CDR3 residues: CASSNALGGHDYTF. CDR3 coding DNA: TGTGCCAGCAGCAACGCCTTAGGGGGCCATGACTACACCTTC. The V and J genes are TRBV3-1 and TRBJ1-2; TRBD1 aligns across 7 bases. Germline CDR1 and CDR2: LGHDT and YNNKEL (reference sequence). The CDR3 loop spans 14 amino acids. Losses at the gene ends were 5 bases for V and 10 bases for J; bases not matched to a gene: 13.

The CDR3 region has the DNA TGTGCCAGCAGCTTACCAGGGCTCTCCTACGAGCAGTACTTC. Its protein is CASSLPGLSYEQYF. This sequence joins TRBV5-4 and TRBJ2-4, with a weak D call TRBD1 (5 bases). The J call could be wrong; TRBJ2-7 is a better fit for the DNA end. Germline assignment: CDR1 SGHNT and CDR2 YYREEE (reference sequence). The CDR3 is 14 residues long.